A single sample is the source of the 13 T cell receptor beta chains below, sequenced in a study of metastatic and nonmetastatic thyroid tumors. MiXCR was used by TCRdb to re-call the PCR reads. The table has around 20,000 clones, about a sixth seen once. Every patient underwent thyroid surgery untreated. The sample was tumor tissue. These receptors were obtained from a female donor with papillary thyroid cancer or a benign thyroid nodule (not recorded which). Some clones in this sample may be carry-over from other donors' samples.

This clone has ten or more counts. Germline and junction disagree at one end, which may indicate a read error. This sequence joins TRBV2 and TRBJ2-7; 7 bases align to TRBD2. This CDR3 contains 14 residues. Germline V lookup: CDR1 SNHLY, CDR2 FYNNEI. The CDR3 sequence: CASREGLGIWEQYF. The CDR3 bases are TGTGCCAGCAGGGAAGGACTAGGTATATGGGAGCAGTACTTC.

This clone was detected ten times or more. Possible read error: a much larger clone is one base away. Other DNA sequences in the sample encode the same CDR3. J is TRBJ1-3 and V is TRBV27; D is perhaps TRBD1 (6 bases). Germline CDR1 reads MNHEY; CDR2 reads SMNVEV (reference sequence). V lost 6 bases, J lost 2 bases, and 14 bases lay in between. The CDR3 runs 15 residues. The CDR3 reads CASSLQGAPGNTIYF. The CDR3 DNA is TGTGCCAGCAGCCTACAGGGAGCCCCTGGAAACACCATATATTTT.

This clone was recorded at least ten times. The V and J genes are TRBV25-1 and TRBJ2-3, with D maybe TRBD1 (7 bases). The germline V gene encodes CDR1 MGHDK and CDR2 SYGVNS. The CDR3 runs 18 residues. The V gene lost 3 bases and the J gene lost 1 base, with 20 bases spanning the gap. This CDR3 reads CASSDRGAKLSRTDTQYF. CDR3 DNA sequence: TGTGCCAGCAGTGACAGGGGGGCCAAACTCTCCCGCACAGATACGCAGTATTTT.

The chain carries TRBV6-1 and TRBJ1-4, with D possibly matching TRBD1 (5 bases). The CDR3 has 16 residues. From germline, CDR1 is MNHNS and CDR2 SASEGT. V was shortened by 7 bases and J by 0 bases, with 15 bases between the two germline ends. The CDR3 DNA sequence: TGTGCCAGCAACGTCAGCGGGGCTGCAACTAATGAAAAACTGTTTTTT. Translation: CASNVSGAATNEKLFF.

Note on this clone: At one boundary the junction diverges from the germline segment, which might be a read error. Other nucleotide sequences from this sample produce the same CDR3. The chain carries TRBV3-1 and TRBJ1-4; D unresolved. This CDR3 contains 12 residues. CDR1 and CDR2 from the germline V gene are LGHDT and YNNKEL (reference sequence). CDR3 sequence (DNA): TGCGCCAGCAGCAAAGTAGAAGAAAAACTGTTTTTT. The encoded protein is CASSKVEEKLFF.

Note on this clone: Compared with germline, one end of the junction differs, possibly owing to a read error. V is TRBV7-7 and J is TRBJ2-5, with 7 bases fitting TRBD1. The CDR3 totals 14 residues. Germline CDR1 SSHAT, CDR2 FNYEAQ (reference sequence). The DNA for the CDR3 is TGTGCTAGCAGCCCAGGGGGATCCGGGGAGACCCAGTACTTC. Protein product: CASSPGGSGETQYF.

The chain is built from TRBV1 and TRBJ1-1; TRBD1, the table's D call, was not compared with the DNA. TRBV1 counts as a pseudogene. The CDR3 is 21 amino acids. The CDR3 bases are TGCACCAGCAGTTTATACCGACAGTCGTGGTGTGGAGAGGCTCAGGCCACTGAAGCTTTCTTT. Translation gives CTSSLYRQSWCGEAQATEAFF.

This chain links TRBV5-1 with TRBJ2-7; D ambiguous. The CDR3 is 14 amino acids. V was clipped by 0 bases and J by 6 bases, with 13 bases between them. CDR1 SGHRS and CDR2 YFSETQ come from the germline V gene. The CDR3, as DNA: TGCGCCAGCAGCTTGGTGGTAGCTTGGGCCGAGCAGTACTTC. Protein product: CASSLVVAWAEQYF.

This clone has only a few counts. A read error may produce the germline difference seen at one junction end. V usage is TRBV2 and J usage is TRBJ2-1; D unclear. The germline gives CDR1 SNHLY, CDR2 FYNNEI. The length of the CDR3 is 14 residues. CDR3 residues: CASKRDSSHNDQFF. The CDR3 DNA reads TGTGCCAGCAAACGTGACTCATCCCACAATGATCAGTTCTTC.

This clone was counted at least ten times. The chain links TRBV10-3 to TRBJ2-5, with D possibly being TRBD1 or TRBD2 (6 bases each). There are 16 residues in the CDR3. The germline V and J ends were trimmed by 4 bases and 3 bases, with 18 bases remaining between them. CDR1 is ENHRY, CDR2 SYGVKD, per germline. The CDR3 DNA reads as TGTGCCATCAGTGGGGGTGGGTCGGGGGCTAAAGAGACCCAGTACTTC. Its translation is CAISGGGSGAKETQYF.

The sample holds many counts of this clone. The chain employs TRBV11-2 and TRBJ1-4; D unclear. The germline gives CDR1 SGHAT, CDR2 FQNNGV. The CDR3 sequence is 16 residues long. The V end lost 5 bases, the J end lost 7 bases, and 20 bases lay between the germline ends. For the CDR3, the DNA is TGTGCCAGCAGCCGACGAGATGGATCAGTGGGTGAAAAACTGTTTTTT. Amino acid sequence: CASSRRDGSVGEKLFF. Full variable domain (outside the CDR3, taken from reference TRBV11-2 and TRBJ1-4): EAGVAQSPRYKIIEKRQSVAFWCNPISGHATLYWYQQILGQGPKLLIQFQNNGVVDDSQLPKDRFSAERLKGVDSTLKIQPAKLEDSAVYLCASSRRDGSVGEKLFFGSGTQLSVL.

This clone was detected only a few times. A read error may produce the germline difference seen at one junction end. The rearrangement joins TRBV2 to TRBJ2-2; tentative D call: TRBD1 (6 bases). The CDR3 totals 12 residues. Germline CDR1 is SNHLY and CDR2 is FYNNEI. CDR3 in amino acids: CASMWGPGDLFF. Written as DNA, the CDR3 is TGTGCCAGCATGTGGGGGCCCGGGGATCTGTTTTTT.

This clone was counted many times. The rearrangement links TRBV20-1 to TRBJ1-1; the D is unclear. The CDR3 loop spans 14 amino acids. Germline V lookup: CDR1 DFQATT, CDR2 SNEGSKA (reference sequence). With 6 bases removed from V and 5 bases from J, the gap between germline ends came to 19 bases. CDR3 in amino acids: CSALGGLPGTEAFF. The CDR3 nucleotides read TGCAGTGCCCTCGGCGGGCTACCCGGGACTGAAGCTTTCTTT.